The subject of this entry is one TCR beta chain. The antigen this receptor binds is unknown. No base quality information exists; no much larger clone differs at one position. Libraries were constructed by the immunoSEQ multiplex PCR assay. Held by TCRdb, this immuneACCESS table contains in-frame sequences only and omits some clones. Under half of the omission traces to an unresolved V gene where checked; the cause of the rest is unknown. Recorded for this sample are 45,000 to 60,000 clones; 90% to 95% of them occurred a single time. The ten biggest clones cover 3% to 5% of the sample. This sample was included in a study of technical replicates of blood from a few donors listed by TCRdb under 2017. The germline V gene (reference sequence) specifies SEHNR as CDR1 and FQNEAQ as CDR2. Germline trimming amounts to 10 bases on V and 2 bases on J, with 7 as the count of junction bases outside the gene matches. The CDR3 covers 14 residues, taking in both the cysteine and the phenylalanine. The sequence is cut down to CDR3 DNA, 42 bases in frame from base 1.

The clonotype originates from a human donor in good health. Some clones in this sample may be carry-over from other donors' samples. Material: PBMCs. The sequence is built from TRBV7-9 and TRBJ2-3; a stretch of 9 junction bases matches TRBD2. The CDR3 reads as follows: CANPASGATDTQYF. DNA sequence: TGTGCCAACCCTGCTAGCGGGGCCACAGATACGCAGTATTTT.